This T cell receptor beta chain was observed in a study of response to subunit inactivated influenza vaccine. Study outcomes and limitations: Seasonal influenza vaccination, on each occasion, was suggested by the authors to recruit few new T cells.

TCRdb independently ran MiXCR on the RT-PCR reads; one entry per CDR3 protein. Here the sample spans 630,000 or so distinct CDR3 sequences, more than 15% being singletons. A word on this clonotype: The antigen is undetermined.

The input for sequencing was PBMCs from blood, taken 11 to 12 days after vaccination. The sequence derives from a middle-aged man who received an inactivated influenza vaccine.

For the CDR3, the DNA is TGTGCCAGCAGCCAAGATGCCGATACCTACGAGCAGTACTTC. This codes for CASSQDADTYEQYF. V usage is TRBV4-2 and J usage is TRBJ2-7; unclear D gene. CDR3 length: 14 residues. Germline loops: CDR1 LGHNA, CDR2 YNFKEQ. Trimming removed 0 bases from V and 2 bases from J, with 8 bases in between.